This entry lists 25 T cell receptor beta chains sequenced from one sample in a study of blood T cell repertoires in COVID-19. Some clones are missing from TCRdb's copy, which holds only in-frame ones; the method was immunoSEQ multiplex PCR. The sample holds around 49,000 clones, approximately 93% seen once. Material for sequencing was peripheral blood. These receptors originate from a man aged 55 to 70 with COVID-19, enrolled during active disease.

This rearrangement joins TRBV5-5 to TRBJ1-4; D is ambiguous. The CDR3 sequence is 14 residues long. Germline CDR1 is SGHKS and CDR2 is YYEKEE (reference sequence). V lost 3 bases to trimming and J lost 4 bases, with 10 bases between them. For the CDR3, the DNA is TGTGCCAGCAGCTCCGAGACGGGTAATGAAAAACTGTTTTTT. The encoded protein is CASSSETGNEKLFF.

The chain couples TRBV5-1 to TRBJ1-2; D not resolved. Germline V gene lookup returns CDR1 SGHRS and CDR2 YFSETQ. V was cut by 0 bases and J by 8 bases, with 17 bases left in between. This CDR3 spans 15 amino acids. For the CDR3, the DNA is TGCGCCAGCAGCTTGGAGACGGGAAGGGTGCTCGGCTACACCTTC. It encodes CASSLETGRVLGYTF. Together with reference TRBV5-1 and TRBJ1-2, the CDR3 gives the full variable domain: KAGVTQTPRYLIKTRGQQVTLSCSPISGHRSVSWYQQTPGQGLQFLFEYFSETQRNKGNFPGRFSGRQFSNSRSEMNVSTLELGDSALYLCASSLETGRVLGYTFGSGTRLTVV.

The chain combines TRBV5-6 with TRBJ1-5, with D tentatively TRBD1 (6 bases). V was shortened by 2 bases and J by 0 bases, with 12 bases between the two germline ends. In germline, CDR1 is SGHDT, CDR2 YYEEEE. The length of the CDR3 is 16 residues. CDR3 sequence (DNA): TGTGCCAGCAGCTTAACGGGACACGGTAGCAATCAGCCCCAGCATTTT. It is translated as CASSLTGHGSNQPQHF.

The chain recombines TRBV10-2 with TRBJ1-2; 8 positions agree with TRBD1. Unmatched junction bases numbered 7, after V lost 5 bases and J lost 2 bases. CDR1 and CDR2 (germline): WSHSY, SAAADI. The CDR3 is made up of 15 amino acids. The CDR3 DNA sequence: TGCGCCAGCAGTCTTATGACAGGGGCCAACTATGGCTACACCTTC. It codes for CASSLMTGANYGYTF.

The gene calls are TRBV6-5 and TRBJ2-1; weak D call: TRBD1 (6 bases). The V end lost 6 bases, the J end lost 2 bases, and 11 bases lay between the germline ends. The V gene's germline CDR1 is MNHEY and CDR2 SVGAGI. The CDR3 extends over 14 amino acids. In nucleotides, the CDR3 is TGTGCCAGCAGAGGGGGTTCCCCCTACAATGAGCAGTTCTTC. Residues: CASRGGSPYNEQFF.

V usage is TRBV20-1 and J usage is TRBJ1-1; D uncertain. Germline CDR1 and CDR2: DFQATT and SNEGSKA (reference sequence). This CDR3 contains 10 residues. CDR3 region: CKLPGTEAFF. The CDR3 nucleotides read TGCAAGCTCCCAGGTACGGAAGCTTTCTTT.

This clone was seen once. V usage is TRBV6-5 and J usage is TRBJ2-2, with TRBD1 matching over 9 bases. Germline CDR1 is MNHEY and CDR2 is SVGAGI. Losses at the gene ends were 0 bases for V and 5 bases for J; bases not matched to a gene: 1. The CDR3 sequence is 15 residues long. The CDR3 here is CASSYSQGATGELFF. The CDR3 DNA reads TGTGCCAGCAGTTACTCACAGGGGGCGACCGGGGAGCTGTTTTTT.

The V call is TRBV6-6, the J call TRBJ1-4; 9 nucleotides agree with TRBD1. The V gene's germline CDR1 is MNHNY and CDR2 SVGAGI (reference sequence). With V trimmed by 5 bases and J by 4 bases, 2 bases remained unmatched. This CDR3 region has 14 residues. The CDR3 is CASSGQGFNEKLFF. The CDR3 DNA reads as TGTGCCAGCAGTGGACAGGGGTTTAATGAAAAACTGTTTTTT.

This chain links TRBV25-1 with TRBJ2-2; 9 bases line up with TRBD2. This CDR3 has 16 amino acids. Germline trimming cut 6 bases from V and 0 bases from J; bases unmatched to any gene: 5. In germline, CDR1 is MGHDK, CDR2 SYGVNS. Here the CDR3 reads CASSGTSYANTGELFF. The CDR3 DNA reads TGTGCCAGCAGCGGGACTAGCTACGCGAACACCGGGGAGCTGTTTTTT.

The CDR3 here is CASSQAPAGEGEQYF. CDR3 DNA: TGTGCCAGCAGCCAAGCTCCAGCAGGGGAGGGAGAGCAGTACTTC. The rearrangement links TRBV3-1 (or the pseudogene TRBV3-2) to TRBJ2-7; D possibly corresponds to TRBD2 (7 bases). CDR3 length: 15 amino acids. V gave up 1 base and J gave up 7 bases, with 17 bases separating them. The germline V gene has CDR1 LGHDT and CDR2 YNNKEL (reference sequence).

The CDR3 DNA reads TGCAGTGCTATGTTCCTCCTCGAGCAGTACTTC. This gives the protein CSAMFLLEQYF. The chain couples TRBV20-1 to TRBJ2-7, with D hard to call. Germline-derived CDR1 and CDR2 are DFQATT and SNEGSKA (reference sequence). The CDR3 contains 11 residues. V lost 4 bases and J 6 bases, leaving 10 bases between the germline ends.

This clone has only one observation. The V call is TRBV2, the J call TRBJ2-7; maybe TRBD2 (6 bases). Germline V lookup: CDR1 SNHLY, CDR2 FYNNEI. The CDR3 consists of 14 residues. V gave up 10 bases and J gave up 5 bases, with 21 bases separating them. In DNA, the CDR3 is TGTGCCACCCGCCTAGGGACTTCCTGGGACGAGCAGTACTTC. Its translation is CATRLGTSWDEQYF. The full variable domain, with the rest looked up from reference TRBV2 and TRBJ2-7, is EPEVTQTPSHQVTQMGQEVILRCVPISNHLYFYWYRQILGQKVEFLVSFYNNEISEKSEIFDDQFSVERPDGSNFTLKIRSTKLEDSAMYFCATRLGTSWDEQYFGPGTRLTVT.

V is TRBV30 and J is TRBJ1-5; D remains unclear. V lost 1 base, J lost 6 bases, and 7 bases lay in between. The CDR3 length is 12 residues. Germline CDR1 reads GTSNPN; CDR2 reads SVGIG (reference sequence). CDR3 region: CAWSESSQPQHF. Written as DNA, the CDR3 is TGTGCCTGGAGTGAATCTTCTCAGCCCCAGCATTTT. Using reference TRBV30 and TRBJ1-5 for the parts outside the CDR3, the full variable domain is SQTIHQWPATLVQPVGSPLSLECTVEGTSNPNLYWYRQAAGRGLQLLFYSVGIGQISSEVPQNLSASRPQDRQFILSSKKLLLSDSGFYLCAWSESSQPQHFGDGTRLSIL.

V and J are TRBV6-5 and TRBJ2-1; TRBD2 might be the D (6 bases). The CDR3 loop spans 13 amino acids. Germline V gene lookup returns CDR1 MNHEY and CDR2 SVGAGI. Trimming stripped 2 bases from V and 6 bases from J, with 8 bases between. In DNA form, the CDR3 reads TGTGCCAGCAGTTACGGACTATCCAATGAGCAGTTCTTC. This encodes CASSYGLSNEQFF.

In nucleotides, the CDR3 is TGTGCCAGCAGTCGGCAGGGGGGCCAAGAGACCCAGTACTTC. This gives the protein CASSRQGGQETQYF. The chain uses TRBV2 and TRBJ2-5; maybe TRBD1 (7 bases). The CDR3 loop spans 14 amino acids. The V gene's germline CDR1 is SNHLY and CDR2 FYNNEI. Deletions cut 5 bases from V and 1 base from J, with 11 bases between.

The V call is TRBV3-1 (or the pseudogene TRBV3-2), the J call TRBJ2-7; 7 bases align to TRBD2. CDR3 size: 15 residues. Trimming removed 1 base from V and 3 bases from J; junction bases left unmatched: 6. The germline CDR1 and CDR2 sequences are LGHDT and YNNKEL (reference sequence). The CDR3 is CASSQAGTINYEQYF. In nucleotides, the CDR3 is TGTGCCAGCAGCCAAGCCGGGACTATTAACTACGAGCAGTACTTC.

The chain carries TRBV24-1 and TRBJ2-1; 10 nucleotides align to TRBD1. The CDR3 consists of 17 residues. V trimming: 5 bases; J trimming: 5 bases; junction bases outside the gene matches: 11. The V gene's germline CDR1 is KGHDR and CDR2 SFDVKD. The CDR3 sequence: CATSAQTGGFRDNEQFF. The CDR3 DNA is TGTGCCACCAGTGCGCAGACAGGGGGCTTTCGGGACAATGAGCAGTTCTTC.

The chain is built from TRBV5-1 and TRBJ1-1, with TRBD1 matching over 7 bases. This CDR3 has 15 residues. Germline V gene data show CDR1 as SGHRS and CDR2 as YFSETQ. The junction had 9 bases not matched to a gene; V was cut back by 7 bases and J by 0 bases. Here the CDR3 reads CASLEATGMNTEAFF. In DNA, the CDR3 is TGCGCCAGCTTAGAGGCGACAGGGATGAACACTGAAGCTTTCTTT.

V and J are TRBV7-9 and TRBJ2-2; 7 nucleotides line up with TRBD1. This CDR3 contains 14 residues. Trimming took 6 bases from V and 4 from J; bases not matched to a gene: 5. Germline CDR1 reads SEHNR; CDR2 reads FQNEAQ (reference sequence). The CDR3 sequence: CASRRQGSTGELFF. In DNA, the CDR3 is TGTGCCAGCAGAAGACAGGGAAGCACCGGGGAGCTGTTTTTT.

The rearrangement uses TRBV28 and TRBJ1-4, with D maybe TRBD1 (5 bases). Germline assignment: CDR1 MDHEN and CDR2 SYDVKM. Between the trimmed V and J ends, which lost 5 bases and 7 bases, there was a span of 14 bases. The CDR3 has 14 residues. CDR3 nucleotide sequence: TGTGCCAGCAGTCTGATCCGAAGGGGTGAAAAACTGTTTTTT. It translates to CASSLIRRGEKLFF.

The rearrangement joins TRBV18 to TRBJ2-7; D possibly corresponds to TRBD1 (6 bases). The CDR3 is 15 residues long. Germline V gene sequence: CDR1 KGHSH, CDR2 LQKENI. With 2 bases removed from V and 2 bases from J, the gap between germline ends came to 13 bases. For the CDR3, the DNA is TGTGCCAGCTCACCAACGAGGACAGAAGCCTACGAGCAGTACTTC. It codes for CASSPTRTEAYEQYF.

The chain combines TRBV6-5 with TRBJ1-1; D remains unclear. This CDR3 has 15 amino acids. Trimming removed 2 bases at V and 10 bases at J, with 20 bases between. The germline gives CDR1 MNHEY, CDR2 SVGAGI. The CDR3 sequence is CASSYGEVSDDGAFF. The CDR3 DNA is TGTGCCAGCAGTTACGGGGAGGTCTCGGACGATGGAGCTTTCTTT.

CDR3 sequence (DNA): TGTGCCAGCAGCTTGGGCAGTGACTATGGCTACACCTTC. This codes for CASSLGSDYGYTF. The chain links TRBV5-4 to TRBJ1-2; D not resolved. CDR3 size: 13 residues. With 0 bases removed from V and 3 bases from J, the gap between germline ends came to 6 bases. CDR1 is SGHNT, CDR2 YYREEE, per germline (reference sequence).

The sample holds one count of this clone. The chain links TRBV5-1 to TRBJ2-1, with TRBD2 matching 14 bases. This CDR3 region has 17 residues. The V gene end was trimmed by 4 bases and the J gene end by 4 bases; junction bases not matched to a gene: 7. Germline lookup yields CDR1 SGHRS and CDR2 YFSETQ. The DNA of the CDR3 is TGCGCCAGCAGCATCCCTGGACTAGCGGGAGGTTACAATGAGCAGTTCTTC. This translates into CASSIPGLAGGYNEQFF.

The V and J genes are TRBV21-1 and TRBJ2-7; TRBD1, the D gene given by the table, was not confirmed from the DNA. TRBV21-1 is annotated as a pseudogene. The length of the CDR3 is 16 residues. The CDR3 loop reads CASSKGGPGHNYEQYF. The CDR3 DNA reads TGTGCCAGCAGCAAAGGAGGGCCGGGACATAACTACGAGCAGTACTTC.